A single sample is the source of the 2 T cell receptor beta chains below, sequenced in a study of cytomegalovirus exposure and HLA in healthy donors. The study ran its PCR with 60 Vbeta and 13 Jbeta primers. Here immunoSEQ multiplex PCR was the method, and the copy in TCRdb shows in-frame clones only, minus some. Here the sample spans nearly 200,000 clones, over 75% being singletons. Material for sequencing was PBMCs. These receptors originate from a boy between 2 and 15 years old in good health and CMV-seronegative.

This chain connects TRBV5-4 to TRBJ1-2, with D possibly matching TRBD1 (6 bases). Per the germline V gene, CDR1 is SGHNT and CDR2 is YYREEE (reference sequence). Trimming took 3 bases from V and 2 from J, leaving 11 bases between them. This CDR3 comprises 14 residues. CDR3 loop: CASSWKGQNYGYTF. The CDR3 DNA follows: TGTGCCAGCAGCTGGAAAGGACAGAACTATGGCTACACCTTC. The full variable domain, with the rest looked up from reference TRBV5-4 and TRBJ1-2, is ETGVTQSPTHLIKTRGQQVTLRCSSQSGHNTVSWYQQALGQGPQFIFQYYREEENGRGNFPPRFSGLQFPNYSSELNVNALELDDSALYLCASSWKGQNYGYTFGSGTRLTVV.

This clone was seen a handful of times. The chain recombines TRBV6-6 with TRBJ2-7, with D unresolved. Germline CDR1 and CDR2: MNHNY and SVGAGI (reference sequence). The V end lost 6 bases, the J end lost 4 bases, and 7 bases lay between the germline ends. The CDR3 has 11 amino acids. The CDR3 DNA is TGTGCCAGCAGGACTGGTTACGAGCAGTACTTC. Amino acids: CASRTGYEQYF.